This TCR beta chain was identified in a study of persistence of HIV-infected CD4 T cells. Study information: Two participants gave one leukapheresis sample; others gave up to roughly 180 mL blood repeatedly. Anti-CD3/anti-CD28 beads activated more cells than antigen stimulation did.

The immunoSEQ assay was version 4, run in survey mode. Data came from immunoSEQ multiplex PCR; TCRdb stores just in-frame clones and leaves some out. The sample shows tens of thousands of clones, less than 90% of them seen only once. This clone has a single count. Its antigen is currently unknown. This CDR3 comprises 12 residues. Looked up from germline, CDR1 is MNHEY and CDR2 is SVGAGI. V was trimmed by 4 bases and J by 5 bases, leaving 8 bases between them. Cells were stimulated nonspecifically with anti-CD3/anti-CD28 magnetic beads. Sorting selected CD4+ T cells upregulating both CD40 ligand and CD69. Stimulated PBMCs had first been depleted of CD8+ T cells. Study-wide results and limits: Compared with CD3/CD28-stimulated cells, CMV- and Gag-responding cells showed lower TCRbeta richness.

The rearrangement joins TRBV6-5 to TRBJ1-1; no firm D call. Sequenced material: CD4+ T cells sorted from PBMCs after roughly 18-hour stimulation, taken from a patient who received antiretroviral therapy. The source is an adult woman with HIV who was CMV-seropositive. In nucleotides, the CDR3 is TGTGCCAGCAGTTGGGGATCGACTGAAGCTTTCTTT. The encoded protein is CASSWGSTEAFF.